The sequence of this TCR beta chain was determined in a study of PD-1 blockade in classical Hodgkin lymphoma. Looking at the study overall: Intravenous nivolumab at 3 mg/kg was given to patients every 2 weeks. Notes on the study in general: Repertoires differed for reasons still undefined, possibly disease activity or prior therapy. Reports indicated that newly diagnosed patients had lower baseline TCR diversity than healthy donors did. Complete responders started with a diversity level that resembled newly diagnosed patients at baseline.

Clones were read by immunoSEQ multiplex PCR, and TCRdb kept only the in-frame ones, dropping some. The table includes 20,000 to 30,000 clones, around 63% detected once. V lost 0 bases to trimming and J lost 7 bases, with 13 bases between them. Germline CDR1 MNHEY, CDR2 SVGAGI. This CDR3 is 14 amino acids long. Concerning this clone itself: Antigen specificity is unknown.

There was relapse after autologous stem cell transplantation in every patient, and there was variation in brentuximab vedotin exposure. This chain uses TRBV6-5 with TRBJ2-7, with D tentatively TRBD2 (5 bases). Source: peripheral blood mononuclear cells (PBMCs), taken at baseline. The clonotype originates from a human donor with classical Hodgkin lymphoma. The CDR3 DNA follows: TGTGCCAGCAGTTACTCCGGGATCCACCAAGAGCAGTACTTC. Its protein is CASSYSGIHQEQYF.